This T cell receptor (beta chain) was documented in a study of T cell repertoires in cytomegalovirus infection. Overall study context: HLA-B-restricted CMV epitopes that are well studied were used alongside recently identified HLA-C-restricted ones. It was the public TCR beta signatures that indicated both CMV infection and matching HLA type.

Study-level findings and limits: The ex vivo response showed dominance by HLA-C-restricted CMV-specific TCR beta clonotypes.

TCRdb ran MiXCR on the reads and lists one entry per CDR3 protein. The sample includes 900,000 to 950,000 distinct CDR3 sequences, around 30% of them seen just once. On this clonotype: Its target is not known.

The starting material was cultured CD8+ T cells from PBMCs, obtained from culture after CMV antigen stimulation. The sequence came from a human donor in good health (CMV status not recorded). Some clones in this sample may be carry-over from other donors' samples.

CDR3 in amino acids: CASSLVDSYRGSQETQYF. The CDR3 DNA is TGTGCCAGCAGCCTCGTAGATTCATACCGCGGGTCCCAAGAGACCCAGTACTTC. The rearrangement joins TRBV7-9 to TRBJ2-5; D is possibly TRBD2 (5 bases). The ends were cut back, 5 bases at V and 1 base at J, with 23 bases in the middle. The CDR3 totals 18 residues. CDR1 SEHNR and CDR2 FQNEAQ come from the germline V gene (reference sequence).